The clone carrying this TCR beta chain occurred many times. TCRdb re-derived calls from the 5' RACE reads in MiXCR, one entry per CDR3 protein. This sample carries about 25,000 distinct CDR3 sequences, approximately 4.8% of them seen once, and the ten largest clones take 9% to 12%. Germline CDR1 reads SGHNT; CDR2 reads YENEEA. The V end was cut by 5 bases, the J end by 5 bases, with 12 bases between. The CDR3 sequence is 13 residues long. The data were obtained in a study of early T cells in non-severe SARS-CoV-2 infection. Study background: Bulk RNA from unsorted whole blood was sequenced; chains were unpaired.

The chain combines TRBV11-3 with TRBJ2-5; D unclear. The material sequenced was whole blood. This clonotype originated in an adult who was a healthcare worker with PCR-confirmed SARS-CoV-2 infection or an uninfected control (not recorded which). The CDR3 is CASSRRTEETQYF. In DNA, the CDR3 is TGTGCCAGCAGCCGACGGACGGAGGAGACCCAGTACTTC.